The TCR beta chain described here comes from a study of brain metastases from non-small cell lung cancer (dated by TCRdb to between 2019 and 2020). Describing the broader study: In non-small-cell lung cancer patients, the researchers characterized the immune microenvironment of brain metastases and primary tumors that had been resected as matched pairs. What the authors observed across the whole study: TCR repertoires were found to be largely shared between paired brain metastases and primary tumors, although sparse T-cell densities were observed in the brain metastases. T-cell infiltration was lower in brain metastases than in primary tumors (P < 0.001). Compared with the matched primary tumors, T-cell clones appeared to be expanded in just under 65% of brain metastases.

A total of over 30 patients with non-small-cell lung cancer that had been surgically resected, each with specimens from both a primary tumor and a brain metastasis, made up the cohort. The tumor specimens used were formalin-fixed, paraffin-embedded tissues taken from archives. CDR1 SGHRS and CDR2 YFSETQ are derived from the germline V gene. The CDR3 runs 16 residues from the cysteine to the phenylalanine. The sequence is cut down to CDR3 DNA, 48 bases in frame from base 1. The junction shows trimming of 4 bases on V and 2 bases on J, plus 19 bases between the germline ends. Libraries were constructed by the immunoSEQ multiplex PCR assay. Alongside a 770-gene immune expression panel, the team sequenced the T-cell receptor beta chain repertoire. In TCRdb, the immuneACCESS table is reduced to in-frame sequences with V and J assigned. These tables do not hold every clone; where another copy was compared, an unresolved V gene accounts for under half, and the others remain unexplained. This sample lists approximately 2,100 clones; roughly 87% were detected once. The ten largest account for over 3.5% of the sample.

Worth noting for this clone: Its binding antigen is unknown. It has no much larger one-base neighbor in the sample; base qualities were not kept.

Specimen: primary lung tumor tissue. What the cell subset or site label conveys for this sample: primary lung tumor paired with brain metastasis. This TCR was sampled from a donor older than 35 with non-small cell lung cancer. The sequence joins TRBV5-1 to TRBJ2-7, with TRBD2 perhaps the D gene, on 7 matching bases. The DNA sequence is as follows: TGCGCCAGCAGCAAATCACTAGCGAGGGGGGCCTACGAGCAGTACTTC. Translated, it reads CASSKSLARGAYEQYF.